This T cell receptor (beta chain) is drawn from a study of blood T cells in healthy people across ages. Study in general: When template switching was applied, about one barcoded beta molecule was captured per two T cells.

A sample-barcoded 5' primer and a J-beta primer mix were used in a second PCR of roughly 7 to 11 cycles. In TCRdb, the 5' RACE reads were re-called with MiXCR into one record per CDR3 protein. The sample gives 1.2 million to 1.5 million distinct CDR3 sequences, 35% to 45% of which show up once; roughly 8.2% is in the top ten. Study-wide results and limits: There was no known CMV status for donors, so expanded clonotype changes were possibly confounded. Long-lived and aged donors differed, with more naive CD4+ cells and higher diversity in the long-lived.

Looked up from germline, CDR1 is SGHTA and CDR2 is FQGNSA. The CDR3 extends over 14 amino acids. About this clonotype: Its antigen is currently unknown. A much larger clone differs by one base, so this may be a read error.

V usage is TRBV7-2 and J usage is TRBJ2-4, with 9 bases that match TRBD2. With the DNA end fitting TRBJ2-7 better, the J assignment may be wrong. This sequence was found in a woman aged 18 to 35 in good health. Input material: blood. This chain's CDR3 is CASSLAGARDEQYF. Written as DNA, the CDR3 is TGTGCCAGCAGTTTAGCGGGAGCTAGGGACGAGCAGTACTTC.